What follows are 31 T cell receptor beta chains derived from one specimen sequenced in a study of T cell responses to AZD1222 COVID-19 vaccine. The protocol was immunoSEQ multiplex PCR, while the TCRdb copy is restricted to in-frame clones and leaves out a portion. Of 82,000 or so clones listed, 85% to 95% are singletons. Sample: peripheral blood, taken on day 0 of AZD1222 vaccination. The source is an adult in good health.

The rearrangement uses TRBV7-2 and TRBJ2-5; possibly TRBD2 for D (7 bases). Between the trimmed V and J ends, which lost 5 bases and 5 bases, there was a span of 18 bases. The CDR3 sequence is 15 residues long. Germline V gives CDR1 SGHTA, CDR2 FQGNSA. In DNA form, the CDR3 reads TGTGCCAGCAGCCCTCGGGGGGCCCCCCCGGAGACCCAGTACTTC. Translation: CASSPRGAPPETQYF.

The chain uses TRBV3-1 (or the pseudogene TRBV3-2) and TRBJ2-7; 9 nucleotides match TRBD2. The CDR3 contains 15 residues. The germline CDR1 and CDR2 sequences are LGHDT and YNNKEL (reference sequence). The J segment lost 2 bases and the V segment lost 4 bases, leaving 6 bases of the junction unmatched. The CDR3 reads CASSLKRGDAYEQYF. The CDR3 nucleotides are TGTGCCAGCAGCCTAAAGCGGGGGGATGCCTACGAGCAGTACTTC.

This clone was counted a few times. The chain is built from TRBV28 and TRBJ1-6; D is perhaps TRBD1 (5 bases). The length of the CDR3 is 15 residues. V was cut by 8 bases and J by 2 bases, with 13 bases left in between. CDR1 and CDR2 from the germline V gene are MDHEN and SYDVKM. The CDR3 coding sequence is TGTGCCAGCCAGGGACGGGGTGCCTATAATTCACCCCTCCACTTT. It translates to CASQGRGAYNSPLHF.

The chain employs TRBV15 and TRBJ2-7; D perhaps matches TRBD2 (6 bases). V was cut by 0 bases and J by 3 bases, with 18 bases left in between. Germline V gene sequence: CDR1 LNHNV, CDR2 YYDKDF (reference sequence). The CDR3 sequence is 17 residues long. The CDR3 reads CATSRDSKAGGFYEQYF. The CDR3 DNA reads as TGTGCCACCAGCAGAGATTCGAAGGCAGGAGGGTTCTACGAGCAGTACTTC.

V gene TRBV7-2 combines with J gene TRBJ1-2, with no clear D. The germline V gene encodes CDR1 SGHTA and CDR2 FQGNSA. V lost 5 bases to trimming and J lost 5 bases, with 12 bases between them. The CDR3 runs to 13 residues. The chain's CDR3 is CASSLNVGYGYTF. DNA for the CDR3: TGTGCCAGCAGCCTGAACGTCGGTTATGGCTACACCTTC.

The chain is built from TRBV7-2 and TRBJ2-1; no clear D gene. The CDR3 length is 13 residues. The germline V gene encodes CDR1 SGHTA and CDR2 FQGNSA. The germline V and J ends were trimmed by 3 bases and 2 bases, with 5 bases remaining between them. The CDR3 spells CASSLGTYNEQFF. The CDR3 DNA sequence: TGTGCCAGCAGCTTGGGGACCTACAATGAGCAGTTCTTC.

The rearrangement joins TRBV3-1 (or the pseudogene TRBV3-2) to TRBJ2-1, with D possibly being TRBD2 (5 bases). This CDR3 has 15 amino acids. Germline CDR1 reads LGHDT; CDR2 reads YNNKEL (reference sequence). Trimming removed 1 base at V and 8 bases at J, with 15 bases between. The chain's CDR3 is CASSQGAGVVDEQFF. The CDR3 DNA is TGTGCCAGCAGCCAAGGGGCCGGGGTAGTGGATGAGCAGTTCTTC.

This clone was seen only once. CDR3 region: CASSPGGLRTEAFF. CDR3 nucleotide sequence: TGTGCCAGCAGCCCCGGGGGCCTACGCACTGAAGCTTTCTTT. The chain employs TRBV11-2 and TRBJ1-1; D is perhaps TRBD1 (6 bases). Germline V lookup: CDR1 SGHAT, CDR2 FQNNGV. This CDR3 has 14 residues. Deletions cut 5 bases from V and 4 bases from J, with 14 bases between. The full variable domain, rest sourced from reference TRBV11-2 and TRBJ1-1, is EAGVAQSPRYKIIEKRQSVAFWCNPISGHATLYWYQQILGQGPKLLIQFQNNGVVDDSQLPKDRFSAERLKGVDSTLKIQPAKLEDSAVYLCASSPGGLRTEAFFGQGTRLTVV.

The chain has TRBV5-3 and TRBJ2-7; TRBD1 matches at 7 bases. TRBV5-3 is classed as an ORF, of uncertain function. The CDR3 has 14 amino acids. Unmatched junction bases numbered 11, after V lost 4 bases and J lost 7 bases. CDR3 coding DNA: TGTGCCAGAAGCGAACCGACAGGGACGCGAGAGCAGTACTTC. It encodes CARSEPTGTREQYF.

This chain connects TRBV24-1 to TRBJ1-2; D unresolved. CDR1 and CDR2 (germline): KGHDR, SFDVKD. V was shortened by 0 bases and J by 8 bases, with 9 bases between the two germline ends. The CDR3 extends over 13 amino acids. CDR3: CATSDLPGGGYTF. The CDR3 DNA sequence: TGTGCCACCAGTGATTTGCCAGGAGGAGGCTACACCTTC.

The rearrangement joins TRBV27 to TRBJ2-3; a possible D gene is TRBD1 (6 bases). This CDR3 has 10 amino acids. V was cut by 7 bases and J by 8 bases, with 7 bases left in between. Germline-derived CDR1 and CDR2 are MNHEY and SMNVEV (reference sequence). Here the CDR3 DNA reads TGTGCCAGCATGGGGGCTACGCAGTATTTT. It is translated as CASMGATQYF.

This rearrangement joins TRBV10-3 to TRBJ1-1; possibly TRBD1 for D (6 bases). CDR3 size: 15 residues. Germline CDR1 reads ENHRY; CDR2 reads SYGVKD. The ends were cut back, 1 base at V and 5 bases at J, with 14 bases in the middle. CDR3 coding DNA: TGTGCCATCAGTGAGTACGGGGGGGCGAAGACTGAAGCTTTCTTT. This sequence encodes CAISEYGGAKTEAFF.

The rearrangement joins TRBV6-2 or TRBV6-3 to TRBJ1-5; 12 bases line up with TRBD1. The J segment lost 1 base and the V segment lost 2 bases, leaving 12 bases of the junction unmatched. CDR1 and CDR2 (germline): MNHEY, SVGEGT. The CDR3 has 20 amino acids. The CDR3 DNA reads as TGTGCCAGCAGTTACACCTCCGGGACAGGGGGCGCTTCGAGCAATCAGCCCCAGCATTTT. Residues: CASSYTSGTGGASSNQPQHF.

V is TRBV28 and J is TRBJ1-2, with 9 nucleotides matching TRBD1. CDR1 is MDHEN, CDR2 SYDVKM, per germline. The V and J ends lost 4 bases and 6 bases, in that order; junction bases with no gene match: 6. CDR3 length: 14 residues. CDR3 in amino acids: CASSYRGLADGYTF. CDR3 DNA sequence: TGTGCCAGCAGTTACAGGGGGCTAGCTGATGGCTACACCTTC.

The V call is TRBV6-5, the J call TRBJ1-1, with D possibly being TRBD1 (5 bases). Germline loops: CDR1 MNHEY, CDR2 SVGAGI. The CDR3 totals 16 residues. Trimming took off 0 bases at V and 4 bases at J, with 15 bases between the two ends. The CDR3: CASSYSSTGYGTEAFF. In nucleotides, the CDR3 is TGTGCCAGCAGTTACTCGAGTACAGGCTACGGCACTGAAGCTTTCTTT.

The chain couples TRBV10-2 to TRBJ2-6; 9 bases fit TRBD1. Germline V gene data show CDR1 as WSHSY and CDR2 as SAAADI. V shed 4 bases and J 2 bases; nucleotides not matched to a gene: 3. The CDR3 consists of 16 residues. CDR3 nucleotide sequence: TGCGCCAGCAGTGTGCGGGACAGGGCTGGGGCCAACGTCCTGACTTTC. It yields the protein CASSVRDRAGANVLTF.

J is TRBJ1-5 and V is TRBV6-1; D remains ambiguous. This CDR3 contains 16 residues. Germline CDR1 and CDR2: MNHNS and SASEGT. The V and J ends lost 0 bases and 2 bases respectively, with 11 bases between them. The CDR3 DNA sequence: TGTGCCAGCAGTGAAGCAGTGGGCACGGGCAATCAGCCCCAGCATTTT. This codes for CASSEAVGTGNQPQHF.

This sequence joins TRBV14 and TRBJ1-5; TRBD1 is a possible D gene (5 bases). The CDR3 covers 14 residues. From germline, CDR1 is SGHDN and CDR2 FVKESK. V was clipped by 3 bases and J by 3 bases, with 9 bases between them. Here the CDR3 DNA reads TGTGCCAGCAGCCAGGGGCAGAACAATCAGCCCCAGCATTTT. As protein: CASSQGQNNQPQHF. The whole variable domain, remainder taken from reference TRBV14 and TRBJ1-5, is EAGVTQFPSHSVIEKGQTVTLRCDPISGHDNLYWYRRVMGKEIKFLLHFVKESKQDESGMPNNRFLAERTGGTYSTLKVQPAELEDSGVYFCASSQGQNNQPQHFGDGTRLSIL.

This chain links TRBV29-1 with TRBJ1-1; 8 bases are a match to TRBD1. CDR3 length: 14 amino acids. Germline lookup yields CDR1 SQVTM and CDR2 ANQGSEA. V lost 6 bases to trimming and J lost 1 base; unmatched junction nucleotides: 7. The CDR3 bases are TGCAGCGTAGGACAGGGACGTGGGAACACTGAAGCTTTCTTT. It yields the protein CSVGQGRGNTEAFF. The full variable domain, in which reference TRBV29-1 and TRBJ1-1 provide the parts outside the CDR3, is SAVISQKPSRDICQRGTSLTIQCQVDSQVTMMFWYRQQPGQSLTLIATANQGSEATYESGFVIDKFPISRPNLTFSTLTVSNMSPEDSSIYLCSVGQGRGNTEAFFGQGTRLTVV.

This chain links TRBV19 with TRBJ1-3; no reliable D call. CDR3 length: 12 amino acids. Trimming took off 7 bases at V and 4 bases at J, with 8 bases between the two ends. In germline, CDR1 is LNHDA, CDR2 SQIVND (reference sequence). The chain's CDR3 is CASTGAGNTIYF. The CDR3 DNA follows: TGTGCCAGTACAGGTGCCGGAAACACCATATATTTT.

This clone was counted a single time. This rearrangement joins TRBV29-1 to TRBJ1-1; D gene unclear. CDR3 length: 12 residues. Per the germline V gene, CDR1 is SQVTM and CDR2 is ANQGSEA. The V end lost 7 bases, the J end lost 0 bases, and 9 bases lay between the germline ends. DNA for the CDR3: TGCAGCGCAGCAGTGTTGAACACTGAAGCTTTCTTT. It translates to CSAAVLNTEAFF. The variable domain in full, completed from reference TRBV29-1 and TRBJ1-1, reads SAVISQKPSRDICQRGTSLTIQCQVDSQVTMMFWYRQQPGQSLTLIATANQGSEATYESGFVIDKFPISRPNLTFSTLTVSNMSPEDSSIYLCSAAVLNTEAFFGQGTRLTVV.

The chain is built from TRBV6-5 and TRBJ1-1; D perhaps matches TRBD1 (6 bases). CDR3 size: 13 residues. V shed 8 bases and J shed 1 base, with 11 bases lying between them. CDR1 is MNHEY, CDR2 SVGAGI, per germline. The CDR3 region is CASGRGQNTEAFF. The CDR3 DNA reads TGTGCCAGCGGTCGGGGGCAGAACACTGAAGCTTTCTTT.

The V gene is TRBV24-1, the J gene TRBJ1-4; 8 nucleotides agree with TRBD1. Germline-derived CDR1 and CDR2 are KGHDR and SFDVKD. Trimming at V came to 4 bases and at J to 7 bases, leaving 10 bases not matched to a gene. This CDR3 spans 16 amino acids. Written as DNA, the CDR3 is TGTGCCACCAGTGAGCCATCAGGGGGCACATTTGAAAAACTGTTTTTT. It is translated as CATSEPSGGTFEKLFF.

The CDR3 nucleotides read TGTCTGTCCGGTTACTATGGCTACACCTTC. Translation: CLSGYYGYTF. The rearrangement joins TRBV28 to TRBJ1-2; D uncertain. Germline CDR1 and CDR2: MDHEN and SYDVKM. CDR3 size: 10 residues.

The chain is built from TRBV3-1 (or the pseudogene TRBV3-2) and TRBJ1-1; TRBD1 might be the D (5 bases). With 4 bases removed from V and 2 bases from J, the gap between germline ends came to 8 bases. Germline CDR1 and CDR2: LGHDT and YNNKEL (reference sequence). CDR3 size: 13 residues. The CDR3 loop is CASSPRDNTEAFF. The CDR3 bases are TGTGCCAGCAGCCCCAGGGACAACACTGAAGCTTTCTTT.

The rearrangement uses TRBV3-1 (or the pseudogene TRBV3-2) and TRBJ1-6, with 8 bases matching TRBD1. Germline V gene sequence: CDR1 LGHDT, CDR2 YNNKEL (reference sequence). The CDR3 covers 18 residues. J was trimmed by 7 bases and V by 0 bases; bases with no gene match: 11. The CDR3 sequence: CASSQDPRGRGPNSPLHF. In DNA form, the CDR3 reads TGTGCCAGCAGCCAAGACCCCCGGGGCAGGGGGCCGAATTCACCCCTCCACTTT.

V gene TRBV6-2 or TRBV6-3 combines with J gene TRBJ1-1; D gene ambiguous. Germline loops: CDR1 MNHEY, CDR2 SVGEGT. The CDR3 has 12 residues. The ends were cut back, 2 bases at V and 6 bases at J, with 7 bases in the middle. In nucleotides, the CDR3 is TGTGCCAGCAGTTACCCTACCGCTGAAGCTTTCTTT. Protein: CASSYPTAEAFF.

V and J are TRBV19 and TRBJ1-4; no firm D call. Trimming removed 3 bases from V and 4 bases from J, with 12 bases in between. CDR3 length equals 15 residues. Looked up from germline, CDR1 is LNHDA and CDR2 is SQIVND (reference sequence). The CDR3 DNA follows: TGTGCCAGTAGTATCAAAGGGTCCCTTAATGAAAAACTGTTTTTT. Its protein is CASSIKGSLNEKLFF.

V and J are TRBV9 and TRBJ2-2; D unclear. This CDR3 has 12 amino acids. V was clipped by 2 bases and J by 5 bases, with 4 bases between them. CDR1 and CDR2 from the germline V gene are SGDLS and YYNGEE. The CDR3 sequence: CASSVTTGELFF. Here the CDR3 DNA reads TGTGCCAGCAGCGTTACAACCGGGGAGCTGTTTTTT.

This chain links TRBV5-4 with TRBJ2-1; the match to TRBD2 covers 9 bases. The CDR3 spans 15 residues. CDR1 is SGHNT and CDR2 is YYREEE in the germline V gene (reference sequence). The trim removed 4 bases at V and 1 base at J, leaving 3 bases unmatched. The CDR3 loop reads CASSRSGGSYNEQFF. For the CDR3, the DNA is TGTGCCAGCAGCCGTAGCGGGGGTTCCTACAATGAGCAGTTCTTC.

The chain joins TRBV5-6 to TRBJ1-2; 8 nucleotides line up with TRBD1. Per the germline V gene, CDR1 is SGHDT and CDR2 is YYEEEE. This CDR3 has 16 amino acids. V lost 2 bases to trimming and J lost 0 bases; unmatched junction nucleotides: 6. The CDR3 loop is CASSFRDRLANYGYTF. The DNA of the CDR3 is TGTGCCAGCAGCTTCCGGGACAGGTTAGCTAACTATGGCTACACCTTC.